The source of this T cell receptor (beta chain) is a study of cytomegalovirus exposure and HLA in healthy donors. Both 60 Vbeta primers and 13 Jbeta primers went into the PCR. The repertoire was sequenced with immunoSEQ multiplex PCR; TCRdb's copy has only in-frame clones and lacks some. The sample comprises about 150,000 clones, about 76% of which are singletons, and around 1.5% rests with the top ten. With 2 bases clipped from V and 1 base from J, the junction kept 8 bases outside the gene matches. This CDR3 spans 19 amino acids. Per germline, CDR1 MDHEN and CDR2 SYDVKM. This receptor was obtained from a woman aged 40 to 50 in good health and CMV-seronegative. Sequenced: PBMCs. The V and J genes are TRBV28 and TRBJ2-6; TRBD1 agrees at 10 bases. The chain's CDR3 is CASSLAAGTGASGANVLTF. CDR3 nucleotides: TGTGCCAGCAGTTTAGCGGCCGGGACAGGGGCATCTGGGGCCAACGTCCTGACTTTC.